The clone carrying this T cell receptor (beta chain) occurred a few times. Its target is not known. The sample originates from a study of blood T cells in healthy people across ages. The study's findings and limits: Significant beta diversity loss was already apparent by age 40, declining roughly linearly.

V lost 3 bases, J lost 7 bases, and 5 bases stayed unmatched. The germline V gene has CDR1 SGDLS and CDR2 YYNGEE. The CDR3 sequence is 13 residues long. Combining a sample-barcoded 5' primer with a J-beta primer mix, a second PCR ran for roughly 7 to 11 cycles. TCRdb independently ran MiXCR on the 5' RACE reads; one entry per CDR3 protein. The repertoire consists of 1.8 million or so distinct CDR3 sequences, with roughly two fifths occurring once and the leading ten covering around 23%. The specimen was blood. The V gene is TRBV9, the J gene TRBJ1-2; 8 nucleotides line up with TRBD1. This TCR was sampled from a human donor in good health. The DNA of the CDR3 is TGTGCCAGCAGCGAGAGCCAGGGGGCTGGCTACACCTTC. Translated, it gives CASSESQGAGYTF.